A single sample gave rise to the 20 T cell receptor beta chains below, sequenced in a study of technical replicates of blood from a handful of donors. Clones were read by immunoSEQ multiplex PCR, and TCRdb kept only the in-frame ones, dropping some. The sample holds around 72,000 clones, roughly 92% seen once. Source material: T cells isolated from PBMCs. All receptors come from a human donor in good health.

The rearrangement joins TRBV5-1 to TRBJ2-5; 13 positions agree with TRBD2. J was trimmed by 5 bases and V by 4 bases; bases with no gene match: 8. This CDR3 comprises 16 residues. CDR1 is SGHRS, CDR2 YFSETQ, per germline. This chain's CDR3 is CASSIGTSGIGETQYF. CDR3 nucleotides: TGCGCCAGCAGCATCGGGACTAGCGGGATCGGGGAGACCCAGTACTTC.

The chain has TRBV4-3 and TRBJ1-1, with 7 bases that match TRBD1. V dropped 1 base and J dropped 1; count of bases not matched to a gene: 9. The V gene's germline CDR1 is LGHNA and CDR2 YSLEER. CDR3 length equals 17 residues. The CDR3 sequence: CASSQAAQTGWNTEAFF. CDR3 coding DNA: TGCGCCAGCAGCCAAGCCGCACAGACAGGGTGGAACACTGAAGCTTTCTTT.

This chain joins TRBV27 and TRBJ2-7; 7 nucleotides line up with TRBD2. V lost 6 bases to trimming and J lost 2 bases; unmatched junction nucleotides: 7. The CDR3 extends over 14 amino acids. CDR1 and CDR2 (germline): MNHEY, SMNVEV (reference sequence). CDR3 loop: CASSWGGSAYEQYF. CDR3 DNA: TGTGCCAGCAGCTGGGGGGGAAGCGCCTACGAGCAGTACTTC.

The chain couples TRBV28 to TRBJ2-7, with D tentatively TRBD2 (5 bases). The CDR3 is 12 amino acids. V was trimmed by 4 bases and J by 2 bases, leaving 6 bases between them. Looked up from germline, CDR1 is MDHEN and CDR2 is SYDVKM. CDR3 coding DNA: TGTGCCAGCAGTTCCGGGACCTACGAGCAGTACTTC. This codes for CASSSGTYEQYF.

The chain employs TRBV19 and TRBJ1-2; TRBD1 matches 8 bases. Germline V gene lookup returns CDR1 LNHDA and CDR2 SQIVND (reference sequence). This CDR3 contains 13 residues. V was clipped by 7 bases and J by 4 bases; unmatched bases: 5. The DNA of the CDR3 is TGTGCCAGTATCCCGACAGGGGCCTATGGCTACACCTTC. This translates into CASIPTGAYGYTF.

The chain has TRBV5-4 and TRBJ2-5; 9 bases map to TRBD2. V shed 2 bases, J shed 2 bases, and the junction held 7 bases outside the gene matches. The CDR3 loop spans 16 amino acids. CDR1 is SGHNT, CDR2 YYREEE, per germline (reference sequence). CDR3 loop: CASSFPGLAVQETQYF. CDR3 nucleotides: TGTGCCAGCAGCTTCCCGGGACTAGCTGTTCAAGAGACCCAGTACTTC.

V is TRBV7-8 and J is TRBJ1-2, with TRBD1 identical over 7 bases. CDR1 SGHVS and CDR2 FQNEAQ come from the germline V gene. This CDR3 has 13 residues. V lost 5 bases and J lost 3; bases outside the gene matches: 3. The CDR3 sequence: CASSTGTDYGYTF. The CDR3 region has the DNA TGTGCCAGCAGCACCGGGACAGACTATGGCTACACCTTC.

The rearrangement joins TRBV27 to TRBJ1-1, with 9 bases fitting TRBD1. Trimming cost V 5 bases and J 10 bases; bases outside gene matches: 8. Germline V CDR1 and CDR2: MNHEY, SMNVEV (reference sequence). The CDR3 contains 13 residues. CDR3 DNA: TGTGCCAGCAGTACCCGGGACAGGGTAGGAGCTTTCTTT. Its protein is CASSTRDRVGAFF.

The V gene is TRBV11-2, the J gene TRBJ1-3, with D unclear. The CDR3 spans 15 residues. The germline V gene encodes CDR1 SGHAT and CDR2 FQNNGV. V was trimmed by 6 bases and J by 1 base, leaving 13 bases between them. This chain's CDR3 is CASSSLRGSGNTIYF. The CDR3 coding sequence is TGTGCCAGCAGTTCCCTCCGGGGATCTGGAAACACCATATATTTT.

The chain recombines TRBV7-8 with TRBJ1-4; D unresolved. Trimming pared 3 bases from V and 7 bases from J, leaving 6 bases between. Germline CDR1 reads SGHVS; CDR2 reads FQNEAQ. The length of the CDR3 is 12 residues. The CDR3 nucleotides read TGTGCCAGCAGCTTCACAAGTGAAAAACTGTTTTTT. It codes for CASSFTSEKLFF.

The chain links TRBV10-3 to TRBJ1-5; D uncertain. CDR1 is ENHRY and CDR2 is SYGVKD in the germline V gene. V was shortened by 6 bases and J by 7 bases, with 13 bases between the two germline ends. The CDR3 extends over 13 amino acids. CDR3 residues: CAISAETLQPQHF. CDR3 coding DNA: TGTGCCATCAGCGCGGAGACGCTACAGCCCCAGCATTTT.

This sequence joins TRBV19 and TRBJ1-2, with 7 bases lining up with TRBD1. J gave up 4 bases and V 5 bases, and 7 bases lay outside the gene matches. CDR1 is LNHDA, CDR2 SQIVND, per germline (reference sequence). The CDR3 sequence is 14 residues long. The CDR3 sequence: CASSVDRDGYGYTF. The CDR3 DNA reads TGTGCCAGTAGTGTCGACAGGGATGGCTATGGCTACACCTTC.

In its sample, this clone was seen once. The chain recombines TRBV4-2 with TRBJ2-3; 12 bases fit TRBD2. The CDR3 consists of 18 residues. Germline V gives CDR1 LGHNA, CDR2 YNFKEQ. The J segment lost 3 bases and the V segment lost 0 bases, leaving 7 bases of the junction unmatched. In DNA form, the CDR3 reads TGTGCCAGCAGCCAAGATCTCGGACTAGCGGGGAGGACAGATACGCAGTATTTT. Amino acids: CASSQDLGLAGRTDTQYF.

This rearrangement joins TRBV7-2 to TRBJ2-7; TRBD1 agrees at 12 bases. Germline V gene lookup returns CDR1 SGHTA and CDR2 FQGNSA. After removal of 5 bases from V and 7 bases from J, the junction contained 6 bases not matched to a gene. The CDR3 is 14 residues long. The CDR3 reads CASSTGQGAYEQYF. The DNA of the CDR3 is TGTGCCAGCAGCACGGGACAGGGGGCTTATGAGCAGTACTTC.

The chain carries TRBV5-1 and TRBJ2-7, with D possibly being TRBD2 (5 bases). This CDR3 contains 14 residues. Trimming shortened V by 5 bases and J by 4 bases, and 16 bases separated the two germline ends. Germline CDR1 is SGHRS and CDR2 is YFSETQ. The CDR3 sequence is CASRGTARTYEQYF. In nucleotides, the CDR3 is TGCGCCAGCAGGGGCACGGCACGGACTTACGAGCAGTACTTC.

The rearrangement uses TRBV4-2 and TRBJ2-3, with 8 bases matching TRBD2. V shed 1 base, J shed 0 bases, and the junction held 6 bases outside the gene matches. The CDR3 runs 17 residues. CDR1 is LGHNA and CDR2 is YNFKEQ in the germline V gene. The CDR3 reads CASSQVGPSGSTDTQYF. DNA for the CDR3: TGTGCCAGCAGCCAAGTGGGCCCTAGCGGGAGCACAGATACGCAGTATTTT.

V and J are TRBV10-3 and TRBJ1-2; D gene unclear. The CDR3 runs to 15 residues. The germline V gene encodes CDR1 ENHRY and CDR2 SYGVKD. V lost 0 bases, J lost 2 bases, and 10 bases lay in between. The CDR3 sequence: CAISESRAANYGYTF. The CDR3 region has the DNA TGTGCCATCAGTGAGTCGAGGGCGGCGAACTATGGCTACACCTTC.

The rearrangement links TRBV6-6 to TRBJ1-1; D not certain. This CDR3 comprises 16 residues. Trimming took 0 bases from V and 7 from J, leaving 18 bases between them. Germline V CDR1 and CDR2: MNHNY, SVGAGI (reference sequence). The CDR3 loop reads CASSYSPKGPGSEAFF. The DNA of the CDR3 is TGTGCCAGCAGTTACTCTCCCAAGGGCCCCGGGAGTGAAGCTTTCTTT.

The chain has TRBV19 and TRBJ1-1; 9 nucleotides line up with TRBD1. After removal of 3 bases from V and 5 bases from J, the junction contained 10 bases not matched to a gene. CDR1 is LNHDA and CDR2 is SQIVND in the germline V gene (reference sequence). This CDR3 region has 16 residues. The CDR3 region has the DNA TGTGCCAGTAGTATGTTTTGGGTACAGGGGGCAACTGAAGCTTTCTTT. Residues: CASSMFWVQGATEAFF.

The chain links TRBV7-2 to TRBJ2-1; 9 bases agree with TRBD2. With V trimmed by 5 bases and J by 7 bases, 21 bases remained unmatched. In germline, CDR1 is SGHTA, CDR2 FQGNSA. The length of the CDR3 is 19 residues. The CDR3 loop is CASSPLPGLASLRNNEQFF. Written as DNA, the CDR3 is TGTGCCAGCAGCCCGCTCCCGGGACTAGCAAGCCTTCGGAATAATGAGCAGTTCTTC.